A selection of T cell receptor beta chains follows, all from one sample in a study of blood T cell repertoires in COVID-19. Libraries were prepared by immunoSEQ multiplex PCR; TCRdb keeps only in-frame clonotypes and omits some of them. The sample yields about 130,000 clones, roughly 80% seen once. Sequences were obtained from PBMCs or T cells enriched from blood (not recorded which). The receptors here all came from a man aged 45-60 years who had recovered from COVID-19. Both conserved end residues are part of each CDR3. D genes are given only for firm matches. Clone size is given for some rows only: seen once, a few or many times, or a class if the clone is expanded.

v_gene	d_gene	j_gene	abundance	CDR3nt	CDR3aa
TRBV7-2	NA	TRBJ2-2	NA	TGTGCCAGCAGCTTAGTCTTACCGACCCGCCTGAGAGGCGGGGAGCTGTTTTTT	CASSLVLPTRLRGGELFF
TRBV28	NA	TRBJ1-6	NA	TGTGCCAGCAGTTTAGGGGGGTCAGGTTCACCCCTCCACTTT	CASSLGGSGSPLHF
TRBV28	TRBD1	TRBJ1-4	NA	TGTGCCAGCAGGGGATCGGACAGGGGGGGTAATGAAAAACTGTTTTTT	CASRGSDRGGNEKLFF
TRBV29-1	TRBD1	TRBJ1-1	NA	TGCAGCGTTGAGGGGGACAGGAAGAACACTGAAGCTTTCTTT	CSVEGDRKNTEAFF
TRBV7-6	TRBD1	TRBJ2-1	NA	TGTGCCAGCAGCAAACCGTGGGACAGGGGTACTAGCGTGGAACGCAATGAGCAGTTCTTC	CASSKPWDRGTSVERNEQFF
TRBV3-1/TRBV3-2	NA	TRBJ1-5	NA	TGTGCCAGCAGCCAAGGCAGGGATCAGCCCCAGCATTTT	CASSQGRDQPQHF
TRBV13	TRBD1	TRBJ1-1	NA	TGTGCCAGCAGCTCCAGTAAGACAGGGGGCGTTTTGAACACTGAAGCTTTCTTT	CASSSSKTGGVLNTEAFF
TRBV5-1	TRBD1	TRBJ2-6	NA	TGCGCCAGCAGCTTGAGGAGGACAGGGATACTCTCTGGGGCCAACGTCCTGACTTTC	CASSLRRTGILSGANVLTF
TRBV5-6	TRBD2	TRBJ2-3	NA	TGTGCCAGCAGCGGACTAGCGGGGGGTGATACGCAGTATTTT	CASSGLAGGDTQYF
TRBV9	NA	TRBJ1-6	NA	TGTGCCAGCAGCGTATATGACAGCAGCTCCTATAATTCACCCCTCCACTTT	CASSVYDSSSYNSPLHF
TRBV7-3	NA	TRBJ1-1	NA	TGTGCCAGCAGCTTACAGGCGGGCACTGAAGCTTTCTTT	CASSLQAGTEAFF
TRBV19	TRBD1	TRBJ1-4	NA	TGTGCCAGTAGCCCGGACAGGTCCTTAGAAAAACTGTTTTTT	CASSPDRSLEKLFF
TRBV7-2	TRBD1	TRBJ1-4	NA	TGTGCCAGCAGCTTAGGTGGGACAGGCTTCGGAAAACTGTTTTTT	CASSLGGTGFGKLFF
TRBV4-2	TRBD1	TRBJ2-1	NA	TGTGCCAGCAGCCAAGGCGACAGGGGGCGAGGTAATGAGCAGTTCTTC	CASSQGDRGRGNEQFF
TRBV9	TRBD1	TRBJ1-4	NA	TGTGCCAGCAGCCCACAGGGGTGGGCTAATGAAAAACTGTTTTTT	CASSPQGWANEKLFF
TRBV3-1/TRBV3-2	TRBD1	TRBJ1-2	once	TGTGCCAGCGGGTTACAGGGGGCGCATGGCTACACCTTC	CASGLQGAHGYTF
TRBV7-2	NA	TRBJ2-3	NA	TGTGCCAGCAGCTTAGCCGGAGGGGCAGATACGCAGTATTTT	CASSLAGGADTQYF
TRBV28	TRBD2	TRBJ2-1	NA	TGTGCCAGCAGTGCACTAGCGGGGGGCTACAATGAGCAGTTCTTC	CASSALAGGYNEQFF
TRBV7-6	TRBD1	TRBJ1-2	NA	TGTGCCAGCAGCTTTGCAGGGGGTTATGGCTACACCTTC	CASSFAGGYGYTF
TRBV25-1	TRBD1	TRBJ2-5	few	TGTGCCAGCAGTGAGGGACAGGGGAAAGAGACCCAGTACTTC	CASSEGQGKETQYF
TRBV19	NA	TRBJ1-5	few	TGTGCCAGTAGTTTGGGGGGGCTAGTAAATCAGCCCCAGCATTTT	CASSLGGLVNQPQHF
TRBV27	TRBD1	TRBJ2-6	NA	TGTGCCAGCAGTTATAAATTAGGACAGGGAGTTTCTGGGGCCAACGTCCTGACTTTC	CASSYKLGQGVSGANVLTF
TRBV4-2	TRBD1	TRBJ2-1	NA	TGTGCCAGCAGCCAAGATGGGCAGGGGGCTAACGAGCAGTTCTTC	CASSQDGQGANEQFF
TRBV6-5	NA	TRBJ2-2	NA	TGTGCCAGCAGTTACTGGAAACTAGATAACACCGGGGAGCTGTTTTTT	CASSYWKLDNTGELFF
TRBV7-3	NA	TRBJ2-3	NA	TGTGCCAGCAGCCCCGATTTCACGGGAGATACGCAGTATTTT	CASSPDFTGDTQYF
TRBV10-1	TRBD1	TRBJ2-3	NA	TGCGCCAGCAGTGAGTCTGGGAACAGGGGATCCACAGATACGCAGTATTTT	CASSESGNRGSTDTQYF
TRBV6-1	NA	TRBJ2-2	NA	TGTGCCAGCAGGGAATCGGAGGCGGGGAACACCGGGGAGCTGTTTTTT	CASRESEAGNTGELFF
TRBV4-1	TRBD1	TRBJ2-1	NA	TGCGCCAGCAGCCAAGCTAGCTCTGCAGGGGGCATCTACAATGAGCAGTTCTTC	CASSQASSAGGIYNEQFF
TRBV3-1/TRBV3-2	NA	TRBJ2-7	NA	TGTGCCAGCAGCCTCCGGGCAGGGGGGTACGAGCAGTACTTC	CASSLRAGGYEQYF
TRBV6-6	NA	TRBJ1-5	once	TGTGCCAGCAGCCGAACAAAACAGGGTCTGAGCAATCAGCCCCAGCATTTT	CASSRTKQGLSNQPQHF
TRBV6-5	NA	TRBJ1-2	NA	TGTGCCAGCAGTTACTCGCGAGGGAACAACTATGGCTACACCTTC	CASSYSRGNNYGYTF
TRBV7-9	NA	TRBJ1-1	NA	TGTGCCAGCAGCGACACGTGGTTACGGAACACTGAAGCTTTCTTT	CASSDTWLRNTEAFF
TRBV20-1	NA	TRBJ2-5	NA	TGCAGTGCTAGAGATTTCGGGGGCCAGTACTTC	CSARDFGGQYF
TRBV27	NA	TRBJ2-3	NA	TGTGCCAGCAGTTTATCACACAGTTTCACAGATACGCAGTATTTT	CASSLSHSFTDTQYF
TRBV28	TRBD1	TRBJ1-2	NA	TGTGCCAGCAGTATTCCTACAGGGGGCTATGGCTACACCTTC	CASSIPTGGYGYTF
TRBV18	NA	TRBJ1-4	NA	TGTGCCAGCTCACCCACAGGACATCGTCCGAATGAAAAACTGTTTTTT	CASSPTGHRPNEKLFF
TRBV7-2	TRBD2	TRBJ2-2	NA	TGTGCCAGCAGCTTGACGACTAGCGGGTTGTGGACCGGGGAGCTGTTTTTT	CASSLTTSGLWTGELFF
TRBV19	NA	TRBJ2-5	NA	TGTGCCAGTAGTACAGGGGCGACGGAGACCCAGTACTTC	CASSTGATETQYF
TRBV6-5	TRBD1	TRBJ2-7	NA	TGTGCCAGCAGTTATTCGGGGACAGCCTACGAGCAGTACTTC	CASSYSGTAYEQYF
TRBV3-1/TRBV3-2	NA	TRBJ1-1	NA	TGTGCCAGCAGCCCAACGAACACATTTGAAGCTTTCTTT	CASSPTNTFEAFF
TRBV7-6	NA	TRBJ2-7	NA	TGTGCCAGCAGCTTAGGGACAACCTACGAGCAGTACTTC	CASSLGTTYEQYF
TRBV7-9	NA	TRBJ1-2	NA	TGTGCCAGCAGCTTAATGAGACAGAACTATGGCTACACCTTC	CASSLMRQNYGYTF
TRBV6-5	TRBD1	TRBJ2-7	NA	TGTGCCAGCAGTTATTCCGACAGGGGGTACGAGCAGTACTTC	CASSYSDRGYEQYF
TRBV5-4	TRBD2	TRBJ2-3	NA	TGTGCCAGCAGCCCACGGACTAGCGGGGGGCTAAGCACAGATACGCAGTATTTT	CASSPRTSGGLSTDTQYF
TRBV3-1/TRBV3-2	NA	TRBJ2-2	once	TGTGCCAGCAGCTCCCGCCGGGCGAACACCGGGGAGCTGTTTTTT	CASSSRRANTGELFF
TRBV7-2	TRBD2	TRBJ2-2	NA	TGTGCCAGCAGCACCCGCGGGGGGGCCCACACCGGGGAGCTGTTTTTT	CASSTRGGAHTGELFF
TRBV6-6	TRBD1	TRBJ1-1	NA	TGTGCCAGCAGTGGCGACAGGGTAACGAACACTGAAGCTTTCTTT	CASSGDRVTNTEAFF
TRBV7-9	TRBD1	TRBJ2-2	NA	TGTGCCAGCAGCTTGGGACAGGGAGACACCGGGGAGCTGTTTTTT	CASSLGQGDTGELFF
TRBV7-3	NA	TRBJ2-7	NA	TGTGCCAGCAGCTCCCAGTACCCGGGGGAGCAGTACTTC	CASSSQYPGEQYF
TRBV4-3	TRBD1	TRBJ2-7	NA	TGCGCCAGCAGCCAAGAAAAGGACAGGTTCTACGAGCAGTACTTC	CASSQEKDRFYEQYF